These 16 T cell receptor beta chains share one sample of origin, sequenced in a study of cytomegalovirus exposure and HLA in healthy donors. Researchers ran the PCR with 60 Vbeta and 13 Jbeta primers. Clones were sequenced by immunoSEQ multiplex PCR, and TCRdb holds only the in-frame ones, with some missing. The repertoire holds under 200,000 clones, with 70% to 90% as singletons. The sequencing input was PBMCs. These receptors were taken from a woman aged 25 to 39 in good health and CMV-seronegative.

The chain joins TRBV7-3 to TRBJ2-5, with a possible D match to TRBD1 (6 bases). Trimming took off 3 bases at V and 5 bases at J, with 10 bases between the two ends. This CDR3 spans 13 amino acids. Germline V gives CDR1 SGHTA, CDR2 FQGTGA. The CDR3 sequence: CASSLGARETQYF. The CDR3 coding sequence is TGTGCCAGCAGCTTGGGGGCTAGGGAGACCCAGTACTTC.

The V and J genes are TRBV7-8 and TRBJ1-6; D ambiguous. Trimming took 5 bases from V and 10 from J, leaving 12 bases between them. Germline CDR1 SGHVS, CDR2 FQNEAQ. This CDR3 spans 13 amino acids. The CDR3 region is CASSALISSPLHF. In nucleotides, the CDR3 is TGTGCCAGCAGCGCCCTCATTAGCTCACCCCTCCACTTT.

The chain has TRBV5-6 and TRBJ2-7; D might be TRBD2 (6 bases). Trimming removed 3 bases at V and 0 bases at J, with 16 bases between. CDR3 size: 16 residues. Per germline, CDR1 SGHDT and CDR2 YYEEEE. Written as DNA, the CDR3 is TGTGCCAGCAGCTGGGGACTCCGACCCAGCTCCTACGAGCAGTACTTC. Amino acid sequence: CASSWGLRPSSYEQYF.

This clone showed up just once. The chain uses TRBV19 and TRBJ2-2, with D possibly TRBD2 on 5 matching bases. Deletions cut 0 bases from V and 3 bases from J, with 8 bases between. This CDR3 is built from 15 residues. CDR1 is LNHDA, CDR2 SQIVND, per germline (reference sequence). In DNA, the CDR3 is TGTGCCAGTAGTATAGAAGGAGGCGACACCGGGGAGCTGTTTTTT. It specifies CASSIEGGDTGELFF.

The chain is built from TRBV25-1 and TRBJ2-7; weak D call: TRBD1 (5 bases). With 5 bases removed from V and 6 bases from J, the gap between germline ends came to 8 bases. CDR1 MGHDK and CDR2 SYGVNS come from the germline V gene. The CDR3 extends over 11 amino acids. The CDR3: CASSLGLEQYF. The CDR3 DNA sequence: TGTGCCAGCAGTTTGGGGCTCGAGCAGTACTTC.

The chain carries TRBV10-2 and TRBJ2-1, with D tentatively TRBD2 (5 bases). Germline assignment: CDR1 WSHSY and CDR2 SAAADI. The CDR3 is 12 residues long. V was clipped by 3 bases and J by 15 bases, with 15 bases between them. CDR3 coding DNA: TGCGCCAGCAGTGAAGTGAGGACTGAGATGTTCTTC. This encodes CASSEVRTEMFF.

CDR3 DNA sequence: TGTGCCAGCAGCTACCCTCTATCCAGCGGGGGGGTCTCCTACAATGAGCAGTTCTTC. Protein sequence: CASSYPLSSGGVSYNEQFF. V gene TRBV7-6 combines with J gene TRBJ2-1, with 10 bases matching TRBD2. Trimming took 4 bases from V and 0 from J; bases not matched to a gene: 12. Germline lookup yields CDR1 SGHVS and CDR2 FNYEAQ. This CDR3 spans 19 amino acids.

The chain links TRBV28 to TRBJ1-5, with 9 nucleotides matching TRBD1. J lost 2 bases, V lost 7 bases, and 6 bases had no gene match. The V gene's germline CDR1 is MDHEN and CDR2 SYDVKM. This CDR3 has 15 residues. For the CDR3, the DNA is TGTGCCAGCAAAGGGACAGGGATGGGCAATCAGCCCCAGCATTTT. As protein: CASKGTGMGNQPQHF.

CDR3 DNA sequence: TGTGCCAGCATCTCCCGGGACATTGTTAACTATGGCTACACCTTC. It codes for CASISRDIVNYGYTF. The chain employs TRBV6-1 and TRBJ1-2; a weak D match, TRBD1 (6 bases). There are 15 residues in the CDR3. V lost 7 bases, J lost 1 base, and 16 bases lay in between. CDR1 and CDR2 (germline): MNHNS, SASEGT.

The chain carries TRBV27 and TRBJ2-1; possibly TRBD2 for D (6 bases). Germline V gives CDR1 MNHEY, CDR2 SMNVEV (reference sequence). The CDR3 consists of 12 residues. The V end was cut by 2 bases, the J end by 8 bases, with 7 bases between. The CDR3 DNA reads as TGTGCCAGCAGTTTAGGAGGGGATGAGCAGTTCTTC. Its translation is CASSLGGDEQFF.

A single count supports this clone. This chain connects TRBV10-2 to TRBJ2-2, with a possible D match to TRBD2 (6 bases). Looked up from germline, CDR1 is WSHSY and CDR2 is SAAADI. The CDR3 totals 16 residues. Trimming stripped 2 bases from V and 0 bases from J, with 10 bases between. CDR3: CASSETLASNTGELFF. The DNA for the CDR3 is TGCGCCAGCAGTGAGACTCTAGCGTCGAACACCGGGGAGCTGTTTTTT.

This chain uses TRBV5-4 with TRBJ2-7, with 7 bases matching TRBD2. Germline values: CDR1 SGHNT, CDR2 YYREEE (reference sequence). The CDR3 is 15 residues long. V lost 0 bases to trimming and J lost 3 bases; unmatched junction nucleotides: 6. In DNA form, the CDR3 reads TGTGCCAGCAGCTTGGAGGCTAGCGGTTACTACGAGCAGTACTTC. Encoded protein: CASSLEASGYYEQYF.

The V call is TRBV28, the J call TRBJ1-5; D perhaps matches TRBD1 (5 bases). CDR1 is MDHEN and CDR2 is SYDVKM in the germline V gene. The CDR3 covers 12 residues. V shed 3 bases and J shed 7 bases, with 7 bases lying between them. In DNA form, the CDR3 reads TGTGCCAGCAGTTTCCGGGGGCAGCCCCAGCATTTT. Encoded protein: CASSFRGQPQHF.

The chain carries TRBV6-1 and TRBJ2-1; 9 nucleotides align to TRBD2. The CDR3 totals 15 residues. Germline V gene sequence: CDR1 MNHNS, CDR2 SASEGT. J was trimmed by 1 base and V by 7 bases; bases with no gene match: 5. The CDR3 loop reads CASIRTSASYNEQFF. CDR3 sequence (DNA): TGTGCCAGCATTCGGACTAGCGCATCCTACAATGAGCAGTTCTTC.

The J gene is TRBJ2-7, the V gene TRBV6-5; TRBD2 aligns across 9 bases. Germline V gene lookup returns CDR1 MNHEY and CDR2 SVGAGI. The CDR3 consists of 13 residues. J was trimmed by 4 bases and V by 7 bases; bases with no gene match: 5. The CDR3 coding sequence is TGTGCCAGCATTGGTAGCGGGAGTTACGAGCAGTACTTC. Its protein product is CASIGSGSYEQYF.

Concerning this clone: This sample also contains other DNA sequences that code for the same CDR3. The chain uses TRBV5-4 and TRBJ2-5; weak D call: TRBD2 (5 bases). The V end was cut by 4 bases, the J end by 2 bases, with 9 bases between. The CDR3 runs 13 residues. CDR1 and CDR2 from the germline V gene are SGHNT and YYREEE (reference sequence). CDR3 region: CASSLDLQETQYF. CDR3 DNA: TGTGCCAGCAGCCTGGACTTACAAGAGACCCAGTACTTC.